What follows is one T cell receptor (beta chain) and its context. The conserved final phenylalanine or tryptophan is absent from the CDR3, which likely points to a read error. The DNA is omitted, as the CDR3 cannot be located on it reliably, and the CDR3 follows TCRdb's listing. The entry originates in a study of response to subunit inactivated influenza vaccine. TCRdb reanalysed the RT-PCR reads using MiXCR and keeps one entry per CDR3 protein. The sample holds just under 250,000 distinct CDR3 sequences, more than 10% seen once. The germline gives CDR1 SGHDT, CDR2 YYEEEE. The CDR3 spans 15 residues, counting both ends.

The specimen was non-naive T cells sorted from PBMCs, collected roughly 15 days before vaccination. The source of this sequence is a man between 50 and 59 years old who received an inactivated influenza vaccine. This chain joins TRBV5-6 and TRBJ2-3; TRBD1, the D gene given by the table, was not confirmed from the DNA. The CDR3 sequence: CAINPGIISTATQCL.